A single sample is the source of the 26 T cell receptor beta chains below, sequenced in a study of technical replicates of blood from a handful of donors. Method: immunoSEQ multiplex PCR; TCRdb's copy keeps in-frame clones and lacks some. The sample yields 65,000 to 85,000 clones, about 96% seen once. The specimen was T cells isolated from PBMCs. These receptors all stem from a human donor in good health.

The gene calls are TRBV11-3 and TRBJ2-5; D is possibly TRBD1 (8 bases). The V and J ends lost 5 bases and 5 bases respectively, with 15 bases between them. CDR1 and CDR2 (germline): SGHNT, YENEEA. The length of the CDR3 is 14 residues. The CDR3 region is CASSAYRGGETQYF. The CDR3 DNA sequence: TGTGCCAGCAGCGCGTACAGGGGGGGCGAGACCCAGTACTTC.

The V and J genes are TRBV6-6 and TRBJ2-7; 8 bases are shared with TRBD1. The CDR3 is 15 residues long. CDR1 and CDR2 (germline): MNHNY, SVGAGI (reference sequence). V lost 2 bases to trimming and J lost 4 bases; unmatched junction nucleotides: 7. CDR3 sequence (DNA): TGTGCCAGCAGTTACGGGGGGACAGGCGGTTACGAGCAGTACTTC. Translation gives CASSYGGTGGYEQYF.

CDR3 region: CASSFQGTGELFF. The CDR3, as DNA: TGCGCCAGCAGTTTCCAGGGCACCGGGGAGCTGTTTTTT. The chain carries TRBV5-1 and TRBJ2-2; a weak D match, TRBD1 (5 bases). Per the germline V gene, CDR1 is SGHRS and CDR2 is YFSETQ. Trimming pared 5 bases from V and 4 bases from J, leaving 9 bases between. The CDR3 totals 13 residues.

This sequence joins TRBV18 and TRBJ1-1; no firm D call. The CDR3 spans 12 residues. Germline V gene data show CDR1 as KGHSH and CDR2 as LQKENI. V was shortened by 3 bases and J by 3 bases, with 5 bases between the two germline ends. CDR3 DNA: TGTGCCAGCTCACCTCCAGACACTGAAGCTTTCTTT. It codes for CASSPPDTEAFF.

The CDR3 region has the DNA TGTGCCAGCAGCTCCGGGACAGGGGAGATAACAAACACCATATATTTT. Its translation: CASSSGTGEITNTIYF. The genes are TRBV7-2 and TRBJ1-3; 10 nucleotides agree with TRBD1. This CDR3 comprises 16 residues. Trimming took 4 bases from V and 6 from J; bases not matched to a gene: 9. Germline V gene lookup returns CDR1 SGHTA and CDR2 FQGNSA.

This clone came up once. The rearrangement uses TRBV4-1 and TRBJ1-2; 10 bases map to TRBD1. CDR3 length: 16 amino acids. V dropped 1 base and J dropped 2; count of bases not matched to a gene: 4. The germline CDR1 and CDR2 sequences are MGHRA and YSYEKL. Here the CDR3 DNA reads TGCGCCAGCAGCCAAGCCTCGGGACAGGGGAACTATGGCTACACCTTC. Its translation: CASSQASGQGNYGYTF.

The V and J genes are TRBV5-1 and TRBJ2-3; 9 positions match TRBD2. The CDR3 contains 16 residues. Trimming removed 3 bases from V and 2 bases from J; junction bases left unmatched: 7. Germline assignment: CDR1 SGHRS and CDR2 YFSETQ. The CDR3 bases are TGCGCCAGCAGCTACTATAGCGGGGGCGACACAGATACGCAGTATTTT. The encoded protein is CASSYYSGGDTDTQYF.

This sequence joins TRBV9 and TRBJ2-6; possible D gene TRBD2, 6 bases. The CDR3 length is 18 residues. Germline V gene data show CDR1 as SGDLS and CDR2 as YYNGEE. Trimming removed 0 bases from V and 0 bases from J, with 13 bases in between. DNA of the CDR3: TGTGCCAGCAGCGTAGATGGTAGCGGTTACTCTGGGGCCAACGTCCTGACTTTC. Its protein is CASSVDGSGYSGANVLTF.

CDR3 in DNA: TGCGCCAGCAGCCCCTATGGTCCGGGACAGGCTAATGAAAAACTGTTTTTT. Protein product: CASSPYGPGQANEKLFF. V gene TRBV4-1 combines with J gene TRBJ1-4, with 8 bases matching TRBD1. There are 17 residues in the CDR3. V was clipped by 4 bases and J by 3 bases; unmatched bases: 10. Germline-derived CDR1 and CDR2 are MGHRA and YSYEKL.

The V and J genes are TRBV12-5 and TRBJ1-5; D gene ambiguous. The CDR3 has 17 residues. Per germline, CDR1 LGHNT and CDR2 FRNRAP. The germline V and J ends were trimmed by 2 bases and 5 bases, with 19 bases remaining between them. CDR3 sequence (DNA): TGTGCTAGTGGTTTGCCCGAATCAACAAGAGGGTATCAGCCCCAGCATTTT. Protein: CASGLPESTRGYQPQHF.

The chain is built from TRBV7-9 and TRBJ2-3; 8 positions agree with TRBD2. Germline V gene sequence: CDR1 SEHNR, CDR2 FQNEAQ (reference sequence). The CDR3 consists of 14 residues. The V segment lost 1 base and the J segment 4 bases; nucleotides outside the gene matches: 1. CDR3 in amino acids: CASSLGAGADTQYF. CDR3 coding DNA: TGTGCCAGCAGCTTAGGAGCGGGGGCAGATACGCAGTATTTT.

The CDR3 here is CASSLILAGGSDTQYF. The CDR3 coding sequence is TGTGCCAGCAGTCTCATACTAGCGGGAGGATCAGATACGCAGTATTTT. This rearrangement joins TRBV28 to TRBJ2-3; 12 bases align to TRBD2. CDR1 and CDR2 from the germline V gene are MDHEN and SYDVKM. The CDR3 totals 16 residues. V shed 5 bases and J 4 bases; nucleotides not matched to a gene: 7.

V gene TRBV28 combines with J gene TRBJ2-7, with 7 bases aligning to TRBD2. The CDR3 is 14 residues long. With V trimmed by 11 bases and J by 2 bases, 12 bases remained unmatched. CDR1 MDHEN and CDR2 SYDVKM come from the germline V gene. DNA of the CDR3: TGTGCCGCCTCAGCGGGGAGTCCCCCCTACGAGCAGTACTTC. Translated, it gives CAASAGSPPYEQYF. The full variable domain, with the rest looked up from reference TRBV28 and TRBJ2-7, is DVKVTQSSRYLVKRTGEKVFLECVQDMDHENMFWYRQDPGLGLRLIYFSYDVKMKEKGDIPEGYSVSREKKERFSLILESASTNQTSMYLCAASAGSPPYEQYFGPGTRLTVT.

This rearrangement joins TRBV9 to TRBJ1-1; no firm D call. The CDR3 sequence is 13 residues long. V lost 0 bases and J 4 bases, leaving 7 bases between the germline ends. Germline CDR1 reads SGDLS; CDR2 reads YYNGEE. The CDR3 region has the DNA TGTGCCAGCAGCGTAGCCAGAAGCACTGAAGCTTTCTTT. As protein: CASSVARSTEAFF.

V and J are TRBV28 and TRBJ2-7, with D possibly TRBD2 on 6 matching bases. The length of the CDR3 is 13 residues. Germline values: CDR1 MDHEN, CDR2 SYDVKM. Trimming left V 6 bases short and J 2 bases short, with 11 bases between. CDR3 nucleotides: TGTGCCAGCAGCCTCAGGGAGGCCTACGAGCAGTACTTC. As protein: CASSLREAYEQYF.

The genes are TRBV5-1 and TRBJ2-5; 7 nucleotides agree with TRBD2. Germline CDR1 SGHRS, CDR2 YFSETQ. The CDR3 is made up of 16 amino acids. Losses at the gene ends were 5 bases for V and 2 bases for J; bases not matched to a gene: 12. DNA for the CDR3: TGCGCCAGCAGAGGGAATACGGGGAGGGCGCAAGAGACCCAGTACTTC. Translating it yields CASRGNTGRAQETQYF. Variable domain in full (rest from reference TRBV5-1 and TRBJ2-5): KAGVTQTPRYLIKTRGQQVTLSCSPISGHRSVSWYQQTPGQGLQFLFEYFSETQRNKGNFPGRFSGRQFSNSRSEMNVSTLELGDSALYLCASRGNTGRAQETQYFGPGTRLLVL.

The DNA of the CDR3 is TGCAGCGTTGTTTACGGGGTTGGGGAGACCCAGTACTTC. As protein: CSVVYGVGETQYF. V and J are TRBV29-1 and TRBJ2-5; tentatively, D is TRBD2 (5 bases). Trimming took off 4 bases at V and 5 bases at J, with 14 bases between the two ends. Germline V gives CDR1 SQVTM, CDR2 ANQGSEA. The CDR3 covers 13 residues.

The chain carries TRBV4-1 and TRBJ1-1, with D unclear. The CDR3 consists of 14 residues. In germline, CDR1 is MGHRA, CDR2 YSYEKL. The germline V and J ends were trimmed by 4 bases and 1 base, with 10 bases remaining between them. For the CDR3, the DNA is TGCGCCAGCAGCCTGGGCCGGGGGAACACTGAAGCTTTCTTT. Residues: CASSLGRGNTEAFF.

The chain joins TRBV28 to TRBJ1-2; maybe TRBD1 (5 bases). Germline CDR1 is MDHEN and CDR2 is SYDVKM. The CDR3 runs to 14 residues. Trimming cost V 4 bases and J 5 bases, with 14 bases left between them. CDR3 amino acids: CASSSPNGGYGYTF. CDR3 nucleotide sequence: TGTGCCAGCAGTTCCCCCAACGGGGGGTATGGCTACACCTTC.

The rearrangement links TRBV7-4 to TRBJ2-6; weak D call: TRBD2 (5 bases). Germline assignment: CDR1 SGHVT and CDR2 SQSDAQ. V was trimmed by 9 bases and J by 1 base, leaving 10 bases between them. This CDR3 comprises 14 residues. In DNA form, the CDR3 reads TGTGCCAGGCCAGCGGTATCTGGGGCCAACGTCCTGACTTTC. It yields the protein CARPAVSGANVLTF.

The V call is TRBV2, the J call TRBJ1-1, with D maybe TRBD1 (6 bases). V lost 5 bases and J lost 1, with 11 bases in between. The CDR3 loop spans 14 amino acids. Germline CDR1 is SNHLY and CDR2 is FYNNEI. The CDR3 loop is CASSPQGPNTEAFF. In DNA form, the CDR3 reads TGTGCCAGCAGTCCTCAGGGGCCGAACACTGAAGCTTTCTTT.

This chain connects TRBV5-1 to TRBJ2-1, with D perhaps matching TRBD2 (5 bases). The CDR3 length is 14 residues. Trimming left V 2 bases short and J 1 base short, with 7 bases between. Per the germline V gene, CDR1 is SGHRS and CDR2 is YFSETQ. CDR3 loop: CASSFPGSYNEQFF. CDR3 DNA: TGCGCCAGCAGCTTTCCGGGGTCCTACAATGAGCAGTTCTTC.

This chain joins TRBV6-1 and TRBJ2-2; 7 nucleotides line up with TRBD2. CDR3 length equals 15 residues. Germline V CDR1 and CDR2: MNHNS, SASEGT. After removal of 2 bases from V and 2 bases from J, the junction contained 2 bases not matched to a gene. CDR3 amino acids: CASSEQRGNTGELFF. In DNA form, the CDR3 reads TGTGCCAGCAGTGAACAGCGGGGAAACACCGGGGAGCTGTTTTTT.

The rearrangement joins TRBV5-1 to TRBJ1-2; TRBD1 might be the D (6 bases). CDR1 is SGHRS and CDR2 is YFSETQ in the germline V gene. There are 18 residues in the CDR3. Trimming left V 4 bases short and J 7 bases short, with 29 bases between. This CDR3 reads CASSDTYHYTDSQSGYTF. The CDR3 coding sequence is TGCGCCAGCAGCGACACCTATCACTATACGGACAGTCAGAGTGGCTACACCTTC.

The gene calls are TRBV5-1 and TRBJ2-1, with D possibly TRBD2 on 6 matching bases. Trimming shortened V by 0 bases and J by 9 bases, and 13 bases separated the two germline ends. This CDR3 has 14 residues. Germline lookup yields CDR1 SGHRS and CDR2 YFSETQ. The CDR3 protein is CASSLGERVSEQFF. The DNA for the CDR3 is TGCGCCAGCAGCTTGGGGGAGCGGGTCAGTGAGCAGTTCTTC.

The gene calls are TRBV28 and TRBJ2-3, with D perhaps matching TRBD2 (6 bases). Trimming left V 3 bases short and J 2 bases short, with 9 bases between. CDR1 is MDHEN and CDR2 is SYDVKM in the germline V gene. This CDR3 contains 14 residues. The chain's CDR3 is CASSLRGFTDTQYF. In DNA form, the CDR3 reads TGTGCCAGCAGTTTGCGGGGTTTCACAGATACGCAGTATTTT.